Each of the 21 T cell receptor beta chains below was sequenced from the same sample in a study of blood T cell repertoires in COVID-19. Sequencing was performed with immunoSEQ multiplex PCR; in TCRdb, only in-frame clones are kept and a portion is missing. This table has about 170,000 clones, about 86% appearing once. The specimen was peripheral blood. The receptor source for this set is a man between 18 and 35 years old with active or convalescent COVID-19.

The CDR3 is CAWNHGGTETQYF. CDR3 in DNA: TGTGCCTGGAACCACGGGGGGACCGAGACCCAGTACTTC. The chain joins TRBV30 to TRBJ2-5, with 7 bases fitting TRBD2. CDR1 and CDR2 from the germline V gene are GTSNPN and SVGIG (reference sequence). The CDR3 has 13 residues. Trimming cost V 4 bases and J 5 bases; bases outside gene matches: 7.

This chain joins TRBV30 and TRBJ2-1, with 7 positions matching TRBD2. Germline V gene data show CDR1 as GTSNPN and CDR2 as SVGIG (reference sequence). The CDR3 is 15 amino acids. The V gene end was trimmed by 2 bases and the J gene end by 9 bases; junction bases not matched to a gene: 13. The CDR3 coding sequence is TGTGCCTGGAGTTCCCCGGTCGGGAGGCGGATTGAGCAGTTCTTC. Its protein is CAWSSPVGRRIEQFF.

CDR3 loop: CASSQTVPGLAVYEQYF. The CDR3 region has the DNA TGTGCCAGCAGCCAGACAGTTCCGGGACTAGCGGTATACGAGCAGTACTTC. The chain carries TRBV4-2 and TRBJ2-7; 11 nucleotides agree with TRBD2. Germline CDR1 LGHNA, CDR2 YNFKEQ. The CDR3 has 17 amino acids. V shed 3 bases and J 4 bases; nucleotides not matched to a gene: 11.

The CDR3 loop reads CASSRREGAGTEAFF. CDR3 bases: TGTGCCAGCTCACGTCGGGAGGGCGCAGGAACTGAAGCTTTCTTT. The chain uses TRBV18 and TRBJ1-1, with D unresolved. Germline-derived CDR1 and CDR2 are KGHSH and LQKENI. Trimming removed 4 bases from V and 5 bases from J, with 17 bases in between. This CDR3 has 15 residues.

The chain links TRBV6-4 to TRBJ2-7; 10 bases match TRBD1. CDR3 length: 15 residues. V lost 3 bases, J lost 3 bases, and 5 bases stayed unmatched. Per the germline V gene, CDR1 is MRHNA and CDR2 is SNTAGT. The CDR3 nucleotides are TGTGCCAGCAGTGATAAGACAGGGGGCGTCTACGAGCAGTACGTC. This codes for CASSDKTGGVYEQYV.

The chain couples TRBV5-4 to TRBJ2-7; D possibly corresponds to TRBD1 (6 bases). The CDR3 runs to 13 residues. Between the trimmed V and J ends, which lost 2 bases and 5 bases, there was a span of 11 bases. Germline values: CDR1 SGHNT, CDR2 YYREEE (reference sequence). The DNA of the CDR3 is TGTGCCAGCAGCTTAGACAGGTTCAACGAGCAGTACTTC. It specifies CASSLDRFNEQYF.

The chain carries TRBV14 and TRBJ1-2; TRBD1 aligns across 8 bases. The V segment lost 2 bases and the J segment 5 bases; nucleotides outside the gene matches: 7. Germline CDR1 SGHDN, CDR2 FVKESK. The CDR3 has 15 amino acids. The CDR3: CASSQISGGPYGYTF. The CDR3 DNA follows: TGTGCCAGCAGCCAAATTTCAGGGGGCCCGTATGGCTACACCTTC.

The chain has TRBV24-1 and TRBJ2-7, with 9 bases that match TRBD2. The CDR3 length is 16 residues. V was pared by 4 bases and J by 2 bases, with 8 bases of the junction left unmatched. CDR1 and CDR2 (germline): KGHDR, SFDVKD. The CDR3 DNA reads TGTGCCACCAGTGAGAGAAGTCTAGCGGGGACCTACGAGCAGTACTTC. As protein: CATSERSLAGTYEQYF.

This chain links TRBV13 with TRBJ2-7, with TRBD2 as a possible D gene (5 bases). Per germline, CDR1 PRHDT and CDR2 FYEKMQ (reference sequence). CDR3 length: 14 residues. Trimming took 1 base from V and 1 from J, leaving 8 bases between them. The CDR3 here is CASSLAGFSYEQYV. The CDR3 DNA reads TGTGCCAGCAGCTTAGCGGGGTTTTCCTACGAGCAGTACGTC.

The V call is TRBV5-1, the J call TRBJ2-3; TRBD1 agrees at 9 bases. Germline assignment: CDR1 SGHRS and CDR2 YFSETQ. J gave up 13 bases and V 4 bases, and 13 bases lay outside the gene matches. This CDR3 comprises 14 residues. CDR3 bases: TGCGCCAGCAGCACCGGGACAGGGCCCCCAATGAAGTATTTT. As protein: CASSTGTGPPMKYF. Together with reference TRBV5-1 and TRBJ2-3, the CDR3 gives the full variable domain: KAGVTQTPRYLIKTRGQQVTLSCSPISGHRSVSWYQQTPGQGLQFLFEYFSETQRNKGNFPGRFSGRQFSNSRSEMNVSTLELGDSALYLCASSTGTGPPMKYFGPGTRLTVL.

CDR3 amino acids: CASVGGNYGYTF. CDR3 sequence (DNA): TGTGCCAGCGTAGGGGGCAACTATGGCTACACCTTC. This chain connects TRBV7-9 to TRBJ1-2; the match to TRBD1 covers 7 bases. Unmatched junction bases numbered 2, after V lost 8 bases and J lost 2 bases. The CDR3 has 12 amino acids. Germline loops: CDR1 SEHNR, CDR2 FQNEAQ (reference sequence). Full variable domain (outside the CDR3, taken from reference TRBV7-9 and TRBJ1-2): DTGVSQNPRHKITKRGQNVTFRCDPISEHNRLYWYRQTLGQGPEFLTYFQNEAQLEKSRLLSDRFSAERPKGSFSTLEIQRTEQGDSAMYLCASVGGNYGYTFGSGTRLTVV.

The V call is TRBV3-1 (or the pseudogene TRBV3-2), the J call TRBJ1-4; 8 nucleotides align to TRBD1. Per the germline V gene, CDR1 is LGHDT and CDR2 is YNNKEL (reference sequence). There are 16 residues in the CDR3. With V trimmed by 3 bases and J by 4 bases, 7 bases remained unmatched. CDR3 loop: CASSQDDRGINEKLFF. The CDR3, as DNA: TGTGCCAGCAGCCAGGACGACAGGGGAATTAATGAAAAACTGTTTTTT.

This clone was observed a single time. V and J are TRBV3-1 (or the pseudogene TRBV3-2) and TRBJ2-4; D gene uncertain. CDR1 is LGHDT, CDR2 YNNKEL, per germline (reference sequence). V was trimmed by 6 bases and J by 1 base, leaving 10 bases between them. The CDR3 spans 14 residues. The DNA of the CDR3 is TGTGCCAGCAGTCCCACCGGGGCCAAAAACATTCAGTACTTC. It is translated as CASSPTGAKNIQYF.

CDR3 in amino acids: CASSLGQTSSYEQYF. The CDR3 DNA reads TGTGCCAGCAGCTTAGGACAGACGAGCTCCTACGAGCAGTACTTC. This chain connects TRBV5-4 to TRBJ2-7; perhaps TRBD1 as D (6 bases). Germline V CDR1 and CDR2: SGHNT, YYREEE (reference sequence). The CDR3 spans 15 residues. Deletions cut 2 bases from V and 0 bases from J, with 12 bases between. Looking up the rest from reference TRBV5-4 and TRBJ2-7 gives the full variable domain: ETGVTQSPTHLIKTRGQQVTLRCSSQSGHNTVSWYQQALGQGPQFIFQYYREEENGRGNFPPRFSGLQFPNYSSELNVNALELDDSALYLCASSLGQTSSYEQYFGPGTRLTVT.

The rearrangement joins TRBV5-6 to TRBJ2-1; possible D gene TRBD1, 5 bases. Germline values: CDR1 SGHDT, CDR2 YYEEEE. The CDR3 totals 13 residues. Trimming stripped 0 bases from V and 9 bases from J, with 10 bases between. This chain's CDR3 is CASSLAGPGEQFF. In DNA, the CDR3 is TGTGCCAGCAGCTTGGCAGGGCCAGGTGAGCAGTTCTTC. Filled out from reference TRBV5-6 and TRBJ2-1, the complete variable domain reads DAGVTQSPTHLIKTRGQQVTLRCSPKSGHDTVSWYQQALGQGPQFIFQYYEEEERQRGNFPDRFSGHQFPNYSSELNVNALLLGDSALYLCASSLAGPGEQFFGPGTRLTVL.

V is TRBV3-1 (or the pseudogene TRBV3-2) and J is TRBJ1-1; the D is unclear. The V gene lost 0 bases and the J gene lost 0 bases, with 5 bases spanning the gap. Germline V lookup: CDR1 LGHDT, CDR2 YNNKEL (reference sequence). The CDR3 totals 14 residues. Here the CDR3 reads CASSQEILNTEAFF. In DNA form, the CDR3 reads TGTGCCAGCAGCCAAGAAATATTGAACACTGAAGCTTTCTTT.

The chain has TRBV28 and TRBJ1-3, with TRBD1 identical over 9 bases. The V gene's germline CDR1 is MDHEN and CDR2 SYDVKM. The CDR3 consists of 16 residues. J lost 1 base, V lost 7 bases, and 8 bases had no gene match. The CDR3, as DNA: TGTGCCAGCACCCGGACAGGGGAAGTTTCTGGAAACACCATATATTTT. The encoded protein is CASTRTGEVSGNTIYF.

Written as DNA, the CDR3 is TGTGCCAGCAGCTTGGTGGTCCCGGGAATCTACTATGGCTACACCTTC. Translated: CASSLVVPGIYYGYTF. V usage is TRBV5-5 and J usage is TRBJ1-2; D is undetermined. Germline V gene lookup returns CDR1 SGHKS and CDR2 YYEKEE (reference sequence). The CDR3 extends over 16 amino acids. Trimming took off 0 bases at V and 3 bases at J, with 15 bases between the two ends.

The chain joins TRBV27 to TRBJ2-3; 8 bases match TRBD2. The ends lost 5 bases at V and 1 base at J; junction bases unmatched: 8. Germline CDR1 reads MNHEY; CDR2 reads SMNVEV (reference sequence). The CDR3 sequence is 16 residues long. The CDR3: CASSGPPGGGTDTQYF. In nucleotides, the CDR3 is TGTGCCAGCAGTGGTCCCCCCGGGGGGGGCACAGATACGCAGTATTTT.

The V call is TRBV5-4, the J call TRBJ1-1, with 9 nucleotides matching TRBD1. The V segment lost 5 bases and the J segment 2 bases; nucleotides outside the gene matches: 4. The length of the CDR3 is 14 residues. Germline-derived CDR1 and CDR2 are SGHNT and YYREEE (reference sequence). The CDR3 here is CASRPGQGNTEAFF. CDR3 in DNA: TGTGCCAGCAGGCCGGGACAGGGAAACACTGAAGCTTTCTTT.

The chain uses TRBV19 and TRBJ1-2; 7 bases align to TRBD1. The length of the CDR3 is 15 residues. After removal of 6 bases from V and 6 bases from J, the junction contained 13 bases not matched to a gene. CDR1 is LNHDA, CDR2 SQIVND, per germline (reference sequence). Written as DNA, the CDR3 is TGTGCCAGTAGCCGATGGGAGGCGACAGGGCATGGCTACACCTTC. Amino acid sequence: CASSRWEATGHGYTF.